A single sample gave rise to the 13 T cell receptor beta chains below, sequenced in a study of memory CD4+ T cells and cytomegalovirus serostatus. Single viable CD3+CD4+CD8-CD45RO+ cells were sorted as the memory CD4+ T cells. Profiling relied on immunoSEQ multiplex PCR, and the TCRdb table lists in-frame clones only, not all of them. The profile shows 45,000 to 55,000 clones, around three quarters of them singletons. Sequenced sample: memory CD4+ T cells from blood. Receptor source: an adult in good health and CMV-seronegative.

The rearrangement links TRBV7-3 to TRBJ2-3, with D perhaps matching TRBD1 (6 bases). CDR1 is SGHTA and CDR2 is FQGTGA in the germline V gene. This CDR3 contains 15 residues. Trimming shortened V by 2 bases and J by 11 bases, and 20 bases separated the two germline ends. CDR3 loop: CASSLLAGDTIKQYF. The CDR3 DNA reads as TGTGCCAGCAGCTTATTGGCCGGGGACACGATAAAGCAGTATTTT.

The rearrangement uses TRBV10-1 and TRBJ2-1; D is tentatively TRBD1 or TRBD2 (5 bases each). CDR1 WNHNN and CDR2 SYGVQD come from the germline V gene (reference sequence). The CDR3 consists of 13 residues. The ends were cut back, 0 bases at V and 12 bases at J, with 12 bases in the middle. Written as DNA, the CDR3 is TGCGCCAGCAGTGAGTCAGGGACCCGCCGGCAGTTCTTC. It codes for CASSESGTRRQFF.

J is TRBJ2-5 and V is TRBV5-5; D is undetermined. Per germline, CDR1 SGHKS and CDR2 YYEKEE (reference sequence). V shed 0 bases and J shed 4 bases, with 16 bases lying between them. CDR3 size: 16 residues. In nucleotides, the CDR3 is TGTGCCAGCAGCTTGGACCCACAACCTTCGGGAGAGACCCAGTACTTC. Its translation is CASSLDPQPSGETQYF.

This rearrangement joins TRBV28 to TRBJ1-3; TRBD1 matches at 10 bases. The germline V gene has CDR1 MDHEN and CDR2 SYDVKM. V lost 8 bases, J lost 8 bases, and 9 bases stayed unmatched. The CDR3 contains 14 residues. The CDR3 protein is CASGEDRGLDTIYF. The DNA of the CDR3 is TGTGCCAGCGGGGAGGACAGGGGGTTGGACACCATATATTTT.

The CDR3 nucleotides read TGTGCCAGCAGCGTAGGGAACACCATATATTTT. Its translation is CASSVGNTIYF. The chain employs TRBV9 and TRBJ1-3; D gene uncertain. The CDR3 consists of 11 residues. Trimming shortened V by 0 bases and J by 7 bases, and 2 bases separated the two germline ends. Germline V gives CDR1 SGDLS, CDR2 YYNGEE.

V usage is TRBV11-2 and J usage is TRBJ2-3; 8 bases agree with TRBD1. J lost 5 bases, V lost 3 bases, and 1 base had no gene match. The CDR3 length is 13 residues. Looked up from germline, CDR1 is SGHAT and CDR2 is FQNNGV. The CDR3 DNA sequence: TGTGCCAGCAGCTTCAGGGGGCAAGATACGCAGTATTTT. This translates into CASSFRGQDTQYF.

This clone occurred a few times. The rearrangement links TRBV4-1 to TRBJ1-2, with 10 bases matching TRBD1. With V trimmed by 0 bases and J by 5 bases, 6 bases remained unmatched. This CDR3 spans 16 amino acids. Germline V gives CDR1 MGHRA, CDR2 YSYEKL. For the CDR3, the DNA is TGCGCCAGCAGCCAAGAACCAGACAGGGGGCTGTATGGCTACACCTTC. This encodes CASSQEPDRGLYGYTF.

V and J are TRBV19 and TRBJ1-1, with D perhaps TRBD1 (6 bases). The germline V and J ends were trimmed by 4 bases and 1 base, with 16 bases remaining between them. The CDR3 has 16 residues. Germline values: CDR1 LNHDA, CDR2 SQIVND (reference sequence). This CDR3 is CASSSGGQAGNTEAFF. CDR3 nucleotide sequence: TGTGCCAGTAGTAGCGGGGGACAAGCCGGGAACACTGAAGCTTTCTTT.

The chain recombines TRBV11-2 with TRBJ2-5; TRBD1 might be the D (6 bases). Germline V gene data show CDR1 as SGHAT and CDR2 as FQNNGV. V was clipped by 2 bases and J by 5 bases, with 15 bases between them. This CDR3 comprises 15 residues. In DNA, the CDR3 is TGTGCCAGCAGCTTATCGGGCAGGGGTATGGAGACCCAGTACTTC. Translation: CASSLSGRGMETQYF.

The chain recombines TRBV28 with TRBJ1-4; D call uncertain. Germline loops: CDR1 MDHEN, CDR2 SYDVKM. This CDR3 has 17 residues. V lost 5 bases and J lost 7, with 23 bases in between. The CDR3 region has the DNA TGTGCCAGCAGTGCCGCGAGGAAGGGCATGGTGCCTGAAAAACTGTTTTTT. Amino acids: CASSAARKGMVPEKLFF.

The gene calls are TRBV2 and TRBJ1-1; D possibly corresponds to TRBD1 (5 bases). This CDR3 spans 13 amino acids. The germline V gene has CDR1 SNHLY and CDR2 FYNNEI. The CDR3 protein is CAIGGESHTEAFF. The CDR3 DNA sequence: TGTGCGATTGGGGGGGAGAGCCACACTGAAGCTTTCTTT.

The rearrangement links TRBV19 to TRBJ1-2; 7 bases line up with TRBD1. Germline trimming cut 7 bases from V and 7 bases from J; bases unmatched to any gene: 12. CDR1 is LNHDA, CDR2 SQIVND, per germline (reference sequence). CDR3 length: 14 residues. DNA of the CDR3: TGTGCCAGTACTCAGGGGGGAGTTGGTGGTGGCTACACCTTC. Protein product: CASTQGGVGGGYTF.

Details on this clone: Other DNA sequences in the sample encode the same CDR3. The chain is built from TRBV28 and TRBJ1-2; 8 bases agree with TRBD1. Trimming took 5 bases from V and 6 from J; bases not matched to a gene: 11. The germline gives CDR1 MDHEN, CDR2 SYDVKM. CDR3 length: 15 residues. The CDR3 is CASSLEQGDWNGYTF. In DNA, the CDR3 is TGTGCCAGCAGTCTAGAACAGGGGGACTGGAATGGCTACACCTTC.